These 29 T cell receptor beta chains originate from one sample sequenced in a study of OX40 agonist ivuxolimab in advanced cancers. Sequenced by immunoSEQ multiplex PCR; TCRdb stores in-frame clones only, minus some. The sample holds roughly 70,000 clones; 80% to 90% are singletons and the top ten take about 0.53%. The sample here was CD4+ or CD8+ T cells sorted from blood, taken in a trial of the OX40 agonist ivuxolimab. These receptors were obtained from an adult with an advanced solid tumor such as melanoma, head and neck, liver or kidney cancer.

The chain combines TRBV10-3 with TRBJ1-5; 7 bases map to TRBD1. The CDR3 contains 13 residues. Per the germline V gene, CDR1 is ENHRY and CDR2 is SYGVKD. Germline trimming cut 9 bases from V and 7 bases from J; bases unmatched to any gene: 9. The chain's CDR3 is CAIGWDSGQPQHF. Written as DNA, the CDR3 is TGTGCCATTGGGTGGGACAGTGGCCAGCCCCAGCATTTT.

The V gene is TRBV2, the J gene TRBJ1-3; the match to TRBD1 covers 9 bases. The CDR3 has 14 amino acids. J lost 8 bases, V lost 6 bases, and 8 bases had no gene match. Per germline, CDR1 SNHLY and CDR2 FYNNEI. The CDR3 coding sequence is TGTGCCAGCAGCTCGGACAGGGGTAGCGACACCATATATTTT. Its translation is CASSSDRGSDTIYF.

The chain carries TRBV19 and TRBJ1-5; perhaps TRBD1 as D (5 bases). The CDR3 runs to 19 residues. Trimming took 7 bases from V and 2 from J, leaving 27 bases between them. CDR1 and CDR2 from the germline V gene are LNHDA and SQIVND (reference sequence). Written as DNA, the CDR3 is TGTGCCAGTACCCTAAAAGGCGGCAAAGGGACGTCGGGCAATCAGCCCCAGCATTTT. This sequence encodes CASTLKGGKGTSGNQPQHF.

This chain uses TRBV6-5 with TRBJ1-3; no definite D call. The CDR3 is 15 amino acids. V lost 5 bases and J 2 bases, leaving 13 bases between the germline ends. From germline, CDR1 is MNHEY and CDR2 SVGAGI. In DNA, the CDR3 is TGTGCCAGCAGTAATACGGAAGGAGCTGGAAACACCATATATTTT. The encoded protein is CASSNTEGAGNTIYF.

This clone was seen only once. V is TRBV2 and J is TRBJ1-2; D gene uncertain. The germline V gene has CDR1 SNHLY and CDR2 FYNNEI. This CDR3 spans 13 amino acids. Trimming pared 4 bases from V and 4 bases from J, leaving 10 bases between. Here the CDR3 reads CASSVKGSYGYTF. The CDR3 bases are TGTGCCAGCAGTGTTAAAGGTTCCTATGGCTACACCTTC.

The V gene is TRBV19, the J gene TRBJ1-5, with 11 nucleotides matching TRBD1. The CDR3 length is 17 residues. The germline CDR1 and CDR2 sequences are LNHDA and SQIVND (reference sequence). The V and J ends lost 7 bases and 6 bases, in that order; junction bases with no gene match: 14. CDR3 sequence: CASTIRGGQGAGQPQHF. The CDR3 DNA is TGTGCCAGTACCATCCGAGGCGGACAGGGGGCAGGTCAGCCCCAGCATTTT. The variable domain in full, with the rest retrieved from reference TRBV19 and TRBJ1-5, is DGGITQSPKYLFRKEGQNVTLSCEQNLNHDAMYWYRQDPGQGLRLIYYSQIVNDFQKGDIAEGYSVSREKKESFPLTVTSAQKNPTAFYLCASTIRGGQGAGQPQHFGDGTRLSIL.

This chain connects TRBV5-1 to TRBJ1-1; weak D call: TRBD1 (5 bases). Germline CDR1 reads SGHRS; CDR2 reads YFSETQ. The CDR3 consists of 13 residues. V was pared by 4 bases and J by 0 bases, with 7 bases between. The CDR3, as DNA: TGCGCCAGCAGCCGGGGGATGAACACTGAAGCTTTCTTT. Encoded protein: CASSRGMNTEAFF. Using reference TRBV5-1 and TRBJ1-1 for the parts outside the CDR3, the full variable domain is KAGVTQTPRYLIKTRGQQVTLSCSPISGHRSVSWYQQTPGQGLQFLFEYFSETQRNKGNFPGRFSGRQFSNSRSEMNVSTLELGDSALYLCASSRGMNTEAFFGQGTRLTVV.

This chain joins TRBV19 and TRBJ1-1; no firm D call. The V end was cut by 6 bases, the J end by 3 bases, with 5 bases between. The CDR3 has 11 amino acids. Germline V CDR1 and CDR2: LNHDA, SQIVND (reference sequence). CDR3 sequence: CASRGYTEAFF. CDR3 sequence (DNA): TGTGCCAGTAGGGGATACACTGAAGCTTTCTTT.

V and J are TRBV19 and TRBJ2-3; tentatively, D is TRBD1 or TRBD2 (6 bases each). The germline V gene has CDR1 LNHDA and CDR2 SQIVND (reference sequence). The V end was cut by 6 bases, the J end by 1 base, with 17 bases between. The CDR3 is made up of 16 amino acids. The CDR3: CASSRGLTVGTDTQYF. CDR3 nucleotides: TGTGCCAGTAGCCGGGGGCTCACTGTAGGCACAGATACGCAGTATTTT.

The gene calls are TRBV5-4 and TRBJ2-3, with D perhaps matching TRBD2 (6 bases). Germline V gene sequence: CDR1 SGHNT, CDR2 YYREEE (reference sequence). CDR3 length equals 15 residues. Trimming took 4 bases from V and 0 from J, leaving 12 bases between them. The CDR3 sequence is CASSRDLTSTDTQYF. The CDR3 nucleotides read TGTGCCAGCAGCAGGGACTTAACTAGCACAGATACGCAGTATTTT. Complete variable domain (other parts from reference TRBV5-4 and TRBJ2-3): ETGVTQSPTHLIKTRGQQVTLRCSSQSGHNTVSWYQQALGQGPQFIFQYYREEENGRGNFPPRFSGLQFPNYSSELNVNALELDDSALYLCASSRDLTSTDTQYFGPGTRLTVL.

This clone was seen a handful of times. The genes are TRBV28 and TRBJ2-7; D uncertain. Trimming left V 7 bases short and J 6 bases short, with 19 bases between. Germline V gene lookup returns CDR1 MDHEN and CDR2 SYDVKM. The CDR3 consists of 14 residues. The CDR3 region is CASTPQASSREQYF. In nucleotides, the CDR3 is TGTGCCAGCACCCCTCAGGCTAGTAGTCGCGAGCAGTACTTC.

The gene calls are TRBV19 and TRBJ1-4, with D uncertain. The CDR3 is 13 amino acids. The V gene lost 3 bases and the J gene lost 4 bases, with 6 bases spanning the gap. The germline CDR1 and CDR2 sequences are LNHDA and SQIVND (reference sequence). The DNA of the CDR3 is TGTGCCAGTAGTATTTGGATTAATGAAAAACTGTTTTTT. It codes for CASSIWINEKLFF.

The rearrangement links TRBV28 to TRBJ2-7, with TRBD1 matching over 7 bases. This CDR3 has 15 amino acids. Looked up from germline, CDR1 is MDHEN and CDR2 is SYDVKM. Trimming removed 2 bases from V and 3 bases from J; junction bases left unmatched: 7. The CDR3 spells CASSLQDRLRYEQYF. The CDR3 DNA reads as TGTGCCAGCAGTTTACAGGACAGGCTCCGCTACGAGCAGTACTTC.

The J gene is TRBJ2-1, the V gene TRBV5-1; D perhaps matches TRBD2 (7 bases). Germline V lookup: CDR1 SGHRS, CDR2 YFSETQ. CDR3 length: 13 residues. The V gene lost 6 bases and the J gene lost 6 bases, with 13 bases spanning the gap. This CDR3 is CASTKGGSNEQFF. CDR3 bases: TGCGCCAGCACCAAGGGGGGGTCCAATGAGCAGTTCTTC.

The CDR3 coding sequence is TGTGCCAGCAGCCAATCGGGGCGGAGTAACACCGGGGAGCTGTTTTTT. Its protein product is CASSQSGRSNTGELFF. The chain uses TRBV16 and TRBJ2-2; D might be TRBD1 (5 bases). Trimming took off 0 bases at V and 2 bases at J, with 10 bases between the two ends. CDR3 length equals 16 residues. The germline V gene has CDR1 KGHSY and CDR2 FQNENV.

The chain links TRBV18 to TRBJ2-3, with 7 bases matching TRBD1. The CDR3 totals 14 residues. Germline values: CDR1 KGHSH, CDR2 LQKENI. J gave up 4 bases and V 1 base, and 2 bases lay outside the gene matches. The CDR3 DNA sequence: TGTGCCAGCTCACCACGGCAGGGGGCAGATACGCAGTATTTT. This translates into CASSPRQGADTQYF.

V gene TRBV7-2 combines with J gene TRBJ1-2; no firm D call. Germline CDR1 and CDR2: SGHTA and FQGNSA. The CDR3 contains 12 residues. The V end lost 1 base, the J end lost 6 bases, and 6 bases lay between the germline ends. The chain's CDR3 is CASSLEADGYTF. CDR3 DNA sequence: TGTGCCAGCAGCTTAGAGGCAGATGGCTACACCTTC.

This rearrangement joins TRBV5-1 to TRBJ2-3; 8 bases fit TRBD2. CDR1 is SGHRS, CDR2 YFSETQ, per germline. CDR3 length equals 16 residues. The ends lost 4 bases at V and 0 bases at J; junction bases unmatched: 7. The CDR3 DNA sequence: TGCGCCAGCAGCCCCCGGCCTAGCGGGAGCACAGATACGCAGTATTTT. It encodes CASSPRPSGSTDTQYF.

The rearrangement uses TRBV11-2 and TRBJ2-7, with D tentatively TRBD2 (6 bases). The CDR3 is 14 amino acids. Trimming shortened V by 4 bases and J by 3 bases, and 13 bases separated the two germline ends. Germline loops: CDR1 SGHAT, CDR2 FQNNGV. The CDR3 bases are TGTGCCAGCAGCTCCAACTCGGAGGGCTACGAGCAGTACTTC. This translates into CASSSNSEGYEQYF. The complete variable domain, with remaining parts taken from reference TRBV11-2 and TRBJ2-7, reads EAGVAQSPRYKIIEKRQSVAFWCNPISGHATLYWYQQILGQGPKLLIQFQNNGVVDDSQLPKDRFSAERLKGVDSTLKIQPAKLEDSAVYLCASSSNSEGYEQYFGPGTRLTVT.

Concerning this clone: Sequence at one end of the junction differs from germline and may be a read error. The chain has TRBV30 and TRBJ1-5; D gene unclear. The CDR3 contains 13 residues. Germline V gives CDR1 GTSNPN, CDR2 SVGIG (reference sequence). The CDR3 region is CAVGKGSDQPQHF. The CDR3 nucleotides read TGTGCCGTAGGAAAGGGTAGCGATCAGCCCCAGCATTTT.

The chain links TRBV5-1 to TRBJ2-7; D ambiguous. Trimming shortened V by 0 bases and J by 1 base, and 5 bases separated the two germline ends. CDR3 length equals 13 residues. Germline V gene data show CDR1 as SGHRS and CDR2 as YFSETQ. CDR3 in DNA: TGCGCCAGCAGCTTGGATGGGTCCTACGAGCAGTACTTC. Encoded protein: CASSLDGSYEQYF.

This clone was observed once. This chain links TRBV30 with TRBJ2-4, with D hard to call. Trimming stripped 3 bases from V and 0 bases from J, with 0 bases between. In germline, CDR1 is GTSNPN, CDR2 SVGIG (reference sequence). The CDR3 sequence is 11 residues long. In DNA, the CDR3 is TGTGCCTGGAGAGCCAAAAACATTCAGTACTTC. The encoded protein is CAWRAKNIQYF.

V is TRBV10-2 and J is TRBJ2-3; D is unresolved. Germline CDR1 reads WSHSY; CDR2 reads SAAADI. The CDR3 contains 14 residues. The germline V and J ends were trimmed by 4 bases and 9 bases, with 17 bases remaining between them. The CDR3 bases are TGCGCCAGCAGTGTTTTCCTCCAATCGGGCACGCAGTATTTT. Amino acids: CASSVFLQSGTQYF.

This clone has just a few counts. The chain links TRBV5-6 to TRBJ1-4; D gene unclear. The CDR3 consists of 14 residues. Trimming took off 3 bases at V and 1 base at J, with 7 bases between the two ends. In germline, CDR1 is SGHDT, CDR2 YYEEEE. CDR3 amino acids: CASSSYQTNEKLFF. The CDR3, as DNA: TGTGCCAGCAGCTCGTACCAAACTAATGAAAAACTGTTTTTT.

This clone appeared a single time. This chain joins TRBV13 and TRBJ2-7, with TRBD2 matching 7 bases. The CDR3 is made up of 14 amino acids. Losses at the gene ends were 5 bases for V and 0 bases for J; bases not matched to a gene: 4. Germline V gene sequence: CDR1 PRHDT, CDR2 FYEKMQ (reference sequence). CDR3 loop: CASSPSGTSYEQYF. The DNA of the CDR3 is TGTGCCAGCAGCCCCAGCGGGACCTCCTACGAGCAGTACTTC. Supplemented by reference TRBV13 and TRBJ2-7, the full variable domain reads AAGVIQSPRHLIKEKRETATLKCYPIPRHDTVYWYQQGPGQDPQFLISFYEKMQSDKGSIPDRFSAQQFSDYHSELNMSSLELGDSALYFCASSPSGTSYEQYFGPGTRLTVT.

This chain uses TRBV4-1 with TRBJ2-2; possibly TRBD1 for D (5 bases). Trimming took off 4 bases at V and 4 bases at J, with 13 bases between the two ends. CDR3 length equals 15 residues. CDR1 is MGHRA, CDR2 YSYEKL, per germline. The CDR3 reads CASSRVGPGTGELFF. For the CDR3, the DNA is TGCGCCAGCAGCCGTGTGGGGCCGGGCACCGGGGAGCTGTTTTTT.

V usage is TRBV10-3 and J usage is TRBJ1-2, with a weak D call TRBD1 (5 bases). The CDR3 has 12 amino acids. Germline loops: CDR1 ENHRY, CDR2 SYGVKD. V was cut by 2 bases and J by 6 bases, with 7 bases left in between. The CDR3 reads CAISEPGHGYTF. The CDR3 bases are TGTGCCATCAGTGAGCCAGGGCATGGCTACACCTTC.

V gene TRBV9 combines with J gene TRBJ2-3; D perhaps matches TRBD1 (5 bases). Deletions cut 1 base from V and 0 bases from J, with 9 bases between. CDR1 is SGDLS and CDR2 is YYNGEE in the germline V gene. The CDR3 is made up of 15 amino acids. CDR3 sequence reads: CASSVQGTSTDTQYF. For the CDR3, the DNA is TGTGCCAGCAGCGTACAGGGAACTAGCACAGATACGCAGTATTTT.

A remark on this clone: An end of the junction differs from the germline gene, which may be a read error. The CDR3 DNA reads as TGCGCCAACAGCCAAGATCCGGGACAGGGTCGCTACGAGCAGTACTTC. It is translated as CANSQDPGQGRYEQYF. The chain links TRBV4-1 to TRBJ2-7; the match to TRBD1 covers 9 bases. The CDR3 length is 16 residues. Per germline, CDR1 MGHRA and CDR2 YSYEKL.